Below, one T cell receptor beta chain is given with its context. The source of the sample is a study of T cell responses to AZD1222 COVID-19 vaccine. CDR3 length: 14 residues. V lost 3 bases to trimming and J lost 0 bases, with 6 bases between them. Germline-derived CDR1 and CDR2 are MGHDK and SYGVNS. This table comes from immunoSEQ multiplex PCR, and its TCRdb copy is limited to in-frame clones, with some not included. The data show some 150,000 clones, around nine tenths seen once. The chain links TRBV25-1 to TRBJ1-5; D is uncertain. The sequence was obtained from an adult in good health. Sequencing used peripheral blood, obtained on day 0 of AZD1222 vaccination. The CDR3 DNA reads as TGTGCCAGCAGTGAGTTGGATAGCAATCAGCCCCAGCATTTT. Its translation is CASSELDSNQPQHF.